A selection of T cell receptor beta chains follows, all from one sample in a study of regulatory T cells in long-lasting Graves disease. From the multiplex PCR reads, TCRdb called clonotypes with MiXCR, one entry per CDR3 protein. This sample has more than 300,000 distinct CDR3 sequences, with less than 20% found just once. This sample comprised peripheral blood mononuclear cells (PBMCs), obtained when the disease was refractory, from a patient treated with antithyroid drugs. All receptors come from a female donor with Graves disease. Both conserved end residues are part of each CDR3. The D gene is left open where the match is weak. The size field is filled for only some rows; it gives once, few, many or a size class.

CDR3 protein	CDR3 DNA	CDR3 length	J gene	V gene	D gene	clone size
CASSESPRYSETQYF	TGTGCCAGCAGTGAATCCCCCCGCTACAGTGAGACCCAGTACTTC	15	TRBJ2-5	TRBV2	NA	many
CTSRGHFSGANVLTF	TGTACCAGCAGGGGACATTTCTCTGGGGCCAACGTCCTGACTTTC	15	TRBJ2-6	TRBV7-8	NA	NA
CASREYTGGTDTQYF	TGTGCCAGCAGAGAATACACGGGCGGGACAGATACGCAGTATTTT	15	TRBJ2-3	TRBV6-1	NA	NA
CAWSERRDRPNYGYTF	TGTGCCTGGAGTGAACGACGGGACAGGCCTAACTATGGCTACACCTTC	16	TRBJ1-2	TRBV30	TRBD1	NA
CASSFYAPPGTEAFF	TGTGCCAGCAGCTTTTATGCTCCTCCTGGGACTGAAGCTTTCTTT	15	TRBJ1-1	TRBV7-8	NA	many
CASSTGANTEAFF	TGTGCCAGCAGCACAGGGGCGAACACTGAAGCTTTCTTT	13	TRBJ1-1	TRBV9	TRBD1	few
CAIKPGQHNEKLFF	TGTGCCATCAAACCAGGACAGCATAATGAAAAACTGTTTTTT	14	TRBJ1-4	TRBV10-3	NA	few
CASSGPSSYNEQFF	TGTGCCAGTAGCGGACCGAGCTCCTACAATGAGCAGTTCTTC	14	TRBJ2-1	TRBV12-3/TRBV12-4	NA	few
CASSLQISGKGYF	TGTGCCAGCAGTTTACAAATTAGCGGGAAGGGGTACTTC	13	TRBJ2-7	TRBV28	TRBD2	many
CAIRSIGASGNTIYF	TGTGCCATCAGATCTATAGGCGCTTCTGGAAACACCATATATTTT	15	TRBJ1-3	TRBV10-3	NA	NA
CASSPLGNQPQHF	TGTGCCAGCAGTCCCCTAGGTAATCAGCCCCAGCATTTT	13	TRBJ1-5	TRBV6-1	NA	many
CASSLEIPESNQPQHF	TGCGCCAGCAGCTTGGAGATTCCGGAGAGCAATCAGCCCCAGCATTTT	16	TRBJ1-5	TRBV5-1	NA	many
CASSLRTGSTYNSPLHF	TGTGCCAGCAGCTTACGGACGGGTTCGACCTATAATTCACCCCTCCACTTT	17	TRBJ1-6	TRBV11-2	NA	few
CASSQEWQVNQPQHF	TGCGCCAGCAGCCAAGAGTGGCAGGTCAATCAGCCCCAGCATTTT	15	TRBJ1-5	TRBV4-1	NA	few
CASSFSPDSLWGAFF	TGTGCCAGCAGCTTCAGCCCGGACAGCCTCTGGGGAGCTTTCTTT	15	TRBJ1-1	TRBV11-2	NA	few
CASSLTAGGPPGNIQYF	TGTGCCAGCAGCTTAACAGCGGGGGGCCCGCCGGGAAACATTCAGTACTTC	17	TRBJ2-4	TRBV7-9	TRBD2	many
CAWSEQGGANVLTF	TGTGCCTGGAGTGAACAGGGTGGGGCCAACGTCCTGACTTTC	14	TRBJ2-6	TRBV30	NA	NA
CASSYGAYYEQYF	TGTGCCAGCAGTTACGGGGCATACTACGAGCAGTACTTC	13	TRBJ2-7	TRBV6-5	NA	many
CANSSPRLAGGPVGAKNIQYF	TGTGCCAACAGTTCCCCTCGGCTAGCGGGAGGGCCGGTTGGGGCCAAAAACATTCAGTACTTC	21	TRBJ2-4	TRBV28	TRBD2	NA
CASVRGQGGEQYF	TGTGCCAGCGTCAGGGGGCAGGGCGGCGAGCAGTACTTC	13	TRBJ2-7	TRBV2	TRBD1	many
CASSFLPLRTGTSGSNEQYF	TGTGCCAGCAGCTTTCTCCCGCTGCGGACCGGGACTAGCGGGAGCAACGAGCAGTACTTC	20	TRBJ2-7	TRBV7-9	TRBD2	many
CAISDGGQGTGELFF	TGTGCCATCAGTGACGGGGGGCAGGGAACCGGGGAGCTGTTTTTT	15	TRBJ2-2	TRBV10-3	NA	NA
CASSPFSSGNTIYF	TGTGCCAGTAGTCCATTCTCCTCTGGAAACACCATATATTTT	14	TRBJ1-3	TRBV19	NA	few
CAISESNGGYGYTF	TGTGCCATCAGTGAGTCGAACGGGGGCTATGGCTACACCTTC	14	TRBJ1-2	TRBV10-3	NA	once
CASSSTGRNTEAFF	TGTGCCAGCAGCTCCACAGGGAGGAACACTGAAGCTTTCTTT	14	TRBJ1-1	TRBV11-2	NA	few
CASSSSRTVNEKLFF	TGCGCCAGCAGCTCCTCCAGGACAGTTAATGAAAAACTGTTTTTT	15	TRBJ1-4	TRBV4-3	NA	many
CASSGAGLQETQYF	TGTGCCAGCAGTGGGGCCGGGCTACAAGAGACCCAGTACTTC	14	TRBJ2-5	TRBV2	NA	many
CSAGDSRGGELFF	TGCAGTGCTGGTGACTCCCGGGGCGGGGAGCTGTTTTTT	13	TRBJ2-2	TRBV20-1	NA	few
CASSVAADRGRGTEAFF	TGTGCCAGCAGCGTAGCCGCGGACAGGGGGCGCGGGACTGAAGCTTTCTTT	17	TRBJ1-1	TRBV9	TRBD1	NA
CASIFSGATEAFF	TGTGCCAGCATTTTTTCAGGGGCCACTGAAGCTTTCTTT	13	TRBJ1-1	TRBV6-2/TRBV6-3	NA	few
CASSSAPARGEQYF	TGTGCCAGCAGCTCGGCCCCGGCACGAGGCGAGCAGTACTTC	14	TRBJ2-7	TRBV7-2	NA	many
CASSGQHNQPQHF	TGTGCCAGCAGTGGACAGCACAATCAGCCCCAGCATTTT	13	TRBJ1-5	TRBV6-1	NA	many
CASSPPGQGSPPLHF	TGTGCCAGCTCACCACCGGGACAGGGAAGTCCACCCCTCCACTTT	15	TRBJ1-6	TRBV18	TRBD1	many
CASSGKAGGLSEQYF	TGTGCCAGCAGTGGAAAAGCGGGGGGGCTCAGCGAGCAGTACTTC	15	TRBJ2-7	TRBV6-1	TRBD2	many
CASSFPIFPSTGVQISTEAFF	TGTGCCAGCAGTTTCCCGATATTTCCCTCGACAGGGGTGCAGATTTCCACTGAAGCTTTCTTT	21	TRBJ1-1	TRBV28	TRBD1	many
CASSLAGTVLRETQYF	TGTGCCAGCAGCTTAGCCGGGACCGTATTGAGAGAGACCCAGTACTTC	16	TRBJ2-5	TRBV7-2	NA	many
CASSNPGTGELFF	TGTGCCAGCAGTAATCCCGGGACCGGGGAGCTGTTTTTT	13	TRBJ2-2	TRBV6-1	NA	many
CSASPHGHYGYTF	TGCAGTGCTAGTCCCCACGGCCACTATGGCTACACCTTC	13	TRBJ1-2	TRBV20-1	NA	many
CASSSTKDRYQPQHF	TGTGCCAGCAGTTCAACTAAAGACAGGTATCAGCCCCAGCATTTT	15	TRBJ1-5	TRBV12-3/TRBV12-4	NA	many
CASSLSGPGGAFF	TGTGCCAGCAGCTTAAGTGGCCCCGGAGGAGCTTTCTTT	13	TRBJ1-1	TRBV7-9	NA	NA
CASSPPGRWETQYF	TGTGCCAGCTCACCACCGGGCCGCTGGGAGACCCAGTACTTC	14	TRBJ2-5	TRBV18	NA	NA
CASSYSPAGGSSYEQYF	TGTGCCAGCAGTTACTCTCCGGCGGGAGGGAGCTCCTACGAGCAGTACTTC	17	TRBJ2-7	TRBV6-9	TRBD2	few
CSVDLPRDSNNYGYTF	TGCAGCGTTGACTTACCCCGGGACAGCAATAACTATGGCTACACCTTC	16	TRBJ1-2	TRBV29-1	TRBD1	many
CASTKGFSYEQYF	TGTGCCAGCACCAAGGGCTTTTCCTACGAGCAGTACTTC	13	TRBJ2-7	TRBV2	NA	many
CASSVDRFSTGELFF	TGTGCCAGCAGCGTAGACAGATTTTCCACCGGGGAGCTGTTTTTT	15	TRBJ2-2	TRBV2	NA	once
CASSPAQETQYF	TGTGCCAGCAGTCCGGCTCAAGAGACCCAGTACTTC	12	TRBJ2-5	TRBV12-3/TRBV12-4	NA	many
CASSYGRGSTEAFF	TGTGCCAGCAGCTATGGGAGGGGAAGCACTGAAGCTTTCTTT	14	TRBJ1-1	TRBV11-3	NA	many
CASRGPNTGELFF	TGTGCCAGCAGGGGGCCGAACACCGGGGAGCTGTTTTTT	13	TRBJ2-2	TRBV6-1	NA	many
CASSVSATGTGYEQYF	TGTGCCAGCAGCGTTAGTGCCACAGGGACTGGCTACGAGCAGTACTTC	16	TRBJ2-7	TRBV13	NA	NA